This T cell receptor beta chain was sequenced during a study of T cell responses to AZD1222 COVID-19 vaccine. The data were produced by immunoSEQ multiplex PCR, yet TCRdb's version contains in-frame clones alone and is incomplete. The data show 150,000 to 200,000 clones, about 89% seen once. Germline V gene data show CDR1 as MNHEY and CDR2 as SMNVEV (reference sequence). V trimming: 6 bases; J trimming: 5 bases; junction bases outside the gene matches: 6. This CDR3 is built from 15 residues. The sequence was collected from an adult in good health. The sample consisted of peripheral blood, taken on day 0 of MenACWY control vaccination. V and J are TRBV27 and TRBJ1-6, with 8 bases fitting TRBD1. DNA for the CDR3: TGTGCCAGCAGCCCTCGGGACAGGCATAATTCACCCCTCCACTTT. The encoded protein is CASSPRDRHNSPLHF.